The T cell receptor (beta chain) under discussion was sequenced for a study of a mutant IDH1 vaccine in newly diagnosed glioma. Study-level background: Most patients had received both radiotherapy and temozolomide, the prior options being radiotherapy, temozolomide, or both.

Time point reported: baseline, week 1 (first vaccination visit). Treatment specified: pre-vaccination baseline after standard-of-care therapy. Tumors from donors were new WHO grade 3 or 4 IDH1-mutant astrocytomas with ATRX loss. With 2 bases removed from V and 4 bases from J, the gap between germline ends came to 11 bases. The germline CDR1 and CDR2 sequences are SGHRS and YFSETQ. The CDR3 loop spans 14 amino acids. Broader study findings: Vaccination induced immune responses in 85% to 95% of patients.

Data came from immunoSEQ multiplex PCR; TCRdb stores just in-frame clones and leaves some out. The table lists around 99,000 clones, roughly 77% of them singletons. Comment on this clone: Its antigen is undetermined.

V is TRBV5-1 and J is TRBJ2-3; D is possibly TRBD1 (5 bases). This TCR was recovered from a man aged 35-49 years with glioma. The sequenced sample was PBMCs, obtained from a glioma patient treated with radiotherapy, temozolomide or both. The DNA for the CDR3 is TGCGCCAGCAGCTTATGGCTAGGGGCAGATACGCAGTATTTT. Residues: CASSLWLGADTQYF.